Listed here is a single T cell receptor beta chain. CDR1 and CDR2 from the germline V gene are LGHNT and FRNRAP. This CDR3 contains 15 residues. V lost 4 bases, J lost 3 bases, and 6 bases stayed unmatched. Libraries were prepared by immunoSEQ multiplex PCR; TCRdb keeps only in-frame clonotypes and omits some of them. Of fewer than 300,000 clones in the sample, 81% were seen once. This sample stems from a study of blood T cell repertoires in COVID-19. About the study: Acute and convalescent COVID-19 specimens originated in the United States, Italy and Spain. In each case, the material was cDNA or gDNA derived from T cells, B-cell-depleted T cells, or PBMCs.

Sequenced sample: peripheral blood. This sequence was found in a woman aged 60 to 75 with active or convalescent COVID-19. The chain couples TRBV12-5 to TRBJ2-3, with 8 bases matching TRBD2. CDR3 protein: CASGSRGLVTDTQYF. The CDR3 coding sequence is TGTGCTAGTGGTTCCCGGGGACTAGTAACAGATACGCAGTATTTT. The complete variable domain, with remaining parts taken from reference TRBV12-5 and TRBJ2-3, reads DARVTQTPRHKVTEMGQEVTMRCQPILGHNTVFWYRQTMMQGLELLAYFRNRAPLDDSGMPKDRFSAEMPDATLATLKIQPSEPRDSAVYFCASGSRGLVTDTQYFGPGTRLTVL.